Listed below are T cell receptor beta chains from one sample, sequenced in a study of T cell responses to AZD1222 COVID-19 vaccine. Some clones are missing from TCRdb's copy, which holds only in-frame ones; the method was immunoSEQ multiplex PCR. The profile shows 95,000 to 150,000 clones, more than 85% of them singletons. This material consisted of peripheral blood, taken 28 days after the second AZD1222 dose. The source is an adult who received the AZD1222 COVID-19 vaccine. CDR3s include the opening cysteine and the closing phenylalanine or tryptophan. D genes are given only for firm matches. Where a row states a size, it is once, few, many or the class of an expanded clone; other rows omit it.

-	TRBV27	TRBD2	TRBJ2-3	CASSRTSGLTDTQYF	TGTGCCAGCAGTAGAACTAGCGGACTCACAGATACGCAGTATTTT
-	TRBV28	-	TRBJ1-5	CASSFHGGQPQHF	TGTGCCAGCAGTTTCCACGGGGGTCAGCCCCAGCATTTT
-	TRBV7-3	-	TRBJ1-2	CASSLTGTSYGYTF	TGTGCCAGCAGCTTAACGGGTACCTCATATGGCTACACCTTC
-	TRBV25-1	-	TRBJ1-3	CASSGDKGWVNSGNTIYF	TGTGCCAGCAGTGGGGACAAAGGTTGGGTTAACTCTGGAAACACCATATATTTT
-	TRBV5-1	TRBD2	TRBJ2-5	CASSLAGAGGGETQYF	TGCGCCAGCAGCTTGGCTGGAGCGGGAGGCGGGGAGACCCAGTACTTC
-	TRBV6-2/TRBV6-3	-	TRBJ1-5	CASSRGGFNQPQHF	TGTGCCAGCAGTCGCGGGGGATTTAATCAGCCCCAGCATTTT
-	TRBV5-6	TRBD1	TRBJ1-2	CASSPTGAGGYTF	TGTGCCAGCAGCCCGACAGGGGCTGGGGGCTACACCTTC
once	TRBV30	-	TRBJ1-5	CAWSVQVNQPQHF	TGTGCCTGGAGTGTACAGGTCAATCAGCCCCAGCATTTT
-	TRBV6-1	TRBD2	TRBJ2-5	CASSEALAGGETQYF	TGTGCCAGCAGTGAAGCGTTAGCGGGGGGAGAGACCCAGTACTTC
-	TRBV9	TRBD1	TRBJ1-5	CASSPSDRVNQPQHF	TGTGCCAGCAGCCCGTCGGACAGGGTCAATCAGCCCCAGCATTTT
-	TRBV9	-	TRBJ1-1	CASSSGVLNTEAFF	TGTGCCAGCAGCTCAGGGGTCCTGAACACTGAAGCTTTCTTT
-	TRBV30	-	TRBJ2-7	CAWSVLAQAEQYF	TGTGCCTGGAGTGTACTAGCCCAGGCCGAGCAGTACTTC
once	TRBV5-1	TRBD1	TRBJ1-1	CASSLGTGDTEAFF	TGCGCCAGCAGCCTCGGGACAGGGGACACTGAAGCTTTCTTT
-	TRBV11-2	TRBD2	TRBJ2-3	CASSPGGLAGDTQYF	TGTGCCAGCAGCCCGGGGGGACTAGCGGGAGATACGCAGTATTTT
-	TRBV7-9	-	TRBJ1-1	CASRSWEVNTEAFF	TGTGCCAGCAGGTCCTGGGAGGTGAACACTGAAGCTTTCTTT
-	TRBV5-1	-	TRBJ1-3	CASSFMTSGNTIYF	TGCGCCAGCAGCTTTATGACCTCTGGAAACACCATATATTTT
-	TRBV6-5	-	TRBJ2-5	CASSYGGLETQYF	TGTGCCAGCAGTTATGGGGGGTTGGAGACCCAGTACTTC
once	TRBV7-9	-	TRBJ2-7	CASSLVVAEQYF	TGTGCCAGCAGCTTGGTGGTAGCGGAGCAGTACTTC
-	TRBV5-5	-	TRBJ2-7	CASSLLGLSYEQYF	TGTGCCAGCAGCTTACTGGGACTCTCCTACGAGCAGTACTTC
-	TRBV4-3	-	TRBJ2-7	CASSQARTASEQYF	TGCGCCAGCAGCCAAGCGCGGACGGCTAGCGAGCAGTACTTC
-	TRBV4-3	TRBD1	TRBJ1-2	CASSQDKGAFGYTF	TGCGCCAGCAGCCAAGATAAGGGGGCGTTTGGCTACACCTTC
once	TRBV5-1	-	TRBJ2-3	CASRIGQDTDTQYF	TGCGCCAGCAGGATCGGGCAGGACACAGATACGCAGTATTTT
-	TRBV7-9	TRBD2	TRBJ2-2	CASSFGLAGSGELFF	TGTGCCAGCAGCTTTGGACTAGCGGGAAGCGGGGAGCTGTTTTTT
-	TRBV7-2	TRBD1	TRBJ2-7	CASSPDRGREQYF	TGTGCCAGCAGCCCCGACAGGGGGCGCGAGCAGTACTTC
-	TRBV27	TRBD1	TRBJ2-5	CATARDRRQETQYF	TGTGCCACCGCGCGGGACAGGAGGCAAGAGACCCAGTACTTC
few	TRBV5-1	-	TRBJ2-7	CASSLARGVHEQYF	TGCGCCAGCAGCTTGGCCCGGGGTGTTCACGAGCAGTACTTC
-	TRBV6-5	-	TRBJ2-1	CASSKLNEQFF	TGTGCCAGCAGTAAGTTGAATGAGCAGTTCTTC
-	TRBV7-2	-	TRBJ1-6	CASSPRGSLGSPLHF	TGTGCCAGCAGTCCCAGGGGCTCCTTAGGTTCACCCCTCCACTTT
-	TRBV19	-	TRBJ2-3	CASSIEGGQVRGTDTQYF	TGTGCCAGTAGTATAGAAGGGGGACAAGTCCGTGGCACAGATACGCAGTATTTT
once	TRBV18	-	TRBJ1-3	CASSDMGRTVAGNTIYF	TGTGCCAGCTCCGACATGGGACGAACGGTTGCTGGAAACACCATATATTTT
-	TRBV18	-	TRBJ1-1	CASSPIQGEAFF	TGTGCCAGCTCACCGATTCAGGGTGAAGCTTTCTTT
-	TRBV6-2/TRBV6-3	-	TRBJ2-7	CASSYSRSYEQYF	TGTGCCAGCAGTTACTCCAGGTCCTACGAGCAGTACTTC
-	TRBV9	-	TRBJ2-1	CASADGTSSGNEQFF	TGTGCCAGCGCTGACGGGACCTCCTCTGGCAATGAGCAGTTCTTC
-	TRBV6-5	-	TRBJ1-1	CASSNPTEAFF	TGTGCCAGCAGTAACCCCACTGAAGCTTTCTTT
once	TRBV5-4	-	TRBJ2-3	CASSPRVPNTDTQYF	TGTGCCAGCAGCCCCCGGGTCCCTAACACAGATACGCAGTATTTT
-	TRBV11-2	-	TRBJ2-1	CASSTSRYNEQFF	TGTGCCAGCAGCACTTCTCGGTATAATGAGCAGTTCTTC
-	TRBV28	TRBD1	TRBJ1-1	CASSLPGQGFTGTEAFF	TGTGCCAGCAGTTTACCGGGACAGGGTTTCACGGGCACTGAAGCTTTCTTT
-	TRBV19	TRBD1	TRBJ1-5	CASSIVTGGSQPQHF	TGTGCCAGTAGTATAGTGACAGGGGGCAGTCAGCCCCAGCATTTT
-	TRBV30	-	TRBJ1-3	CAWSVSLGISGNTIYF	TGTGCCTGGAGTGTGAGTTTAGGGATCTCTGGAAACACCATATATTTT
-	TRBV30	-	TRBJ1-2	CAGIQGIHGYTF	TGTGCCGGAATACAGGGAATTCATGGCTACACCTTC
-	TRBV30	-	TRBJ2-5	CAWSLGSLQETQYF	TGTGCCTGGAGTTTAGGGTCCCTTCAAGAGACCCAGTACTTC